This entry features one T cell receptor beta chain sequence. Its antigen remains unidentified. A read error is possible here, since a much larger clone lies one base away. The sample is drawn from a study of breast tumors, draining lymph nodes, adjacent tissues. Germline CDR1 and CDR2: MNHNY and SVGAGI (reference sequence). V shed 7 bases, J shed 8 bases, and the junction held 19 bases outside the gene matches. The CDR3 covers 17 residues. Each CDR3 protein gets one entry after TCRdb re-called the multiplex PCR reads with MiXCR. The sample records around 70,000 distinct CDR3 sequences, less than 45% being singletons. Study-wide findings and caveats: That most tumor T cells come from lymph nodes remained unproven. Tumors had less TCR diversity than lymph nodes, more than nontumor tissue. Findings are consistent with lymph node origin and intratumoral expansion of most tumor T cells.

Material for sequencing was breast tumor tissue. The origin of this receptor is a female donor with breast cancer. Some clones in this sample may be carry-over from other donors' samples. The chain couples TRBV6-6 to TRBJ1-4; 7 bases match TRBD1. The CDR3: CASNPTIPGTVNEKLFF. Here the CDR3 DNA reads TGTGCCAGCAATCCGACTATACCCGGGACAGTAAACGAAAAACTGTTTTTT.